A single sample is the source of the 6 T cell receptor beta chains below, sequenced in a study of cytomegalovirus exposure and HLA in healthy donors. The primer mix had 60 Vbeta and 13 Jbeta primers. Here immunoSEQ multiplex PCR was the method, and the copy in TCRdb shows in-frame clones only, minus some. The sample carries under 250,000 clones, over 60% recorded once. Sequenced: PBMCs. Every receptor here comes from a male donor in good health and CMV-seronegative.

A single count supports this clone. The chain joins TRBV18 to TRBJ2-1, with a weak D call TRBD2 (7 bases). The CDR3 spans 14 residues. Germline values: CDR1 KGHSH, CDR2 LQKENI. Trimming removed 8 bases from V and 5 bases from J, with 16 bases in between. The CDR3: CASGGGSVNNEQFF. CDR3 sequence (DNA): TGTGCCAGCGGGGGCGGGAGTGTAAACAATGAGCAGTTCTTC.

The chain links TRBV7-3 to TRBJ2-5; TRBD2 matches 7 bases. Trimming at V came to 1 base and at J to 5 bases, leaving 7 bases not matched to a gene. There are 15 residues in the CDR3. Germline V gene data show CDR1 as SGHTA and CDR2 as FQGTGA. CDR3 in DNA: TGTGCCAGCAGCTTAAGTGGGGGAGGGCCGGAGACCCAGTACTTC. It yields the protein CASSLSGGGPETQYF.

The chain employs TRBV4-3 and TRBJ2-7; 7 bases are a match to TRBD2. CDR3 length equals 19 residues. Trimming took 1 base from V and 3 from J; bases not matched to a gene: 18. The germline CDR1 and CDR2 sequences are LGHNA and YSLEER. The CDR3 DNA is TGCGCCAGCAGCCAAGGTGTAGCCTGGCGTCGGGAGGCGGACTACGAGCAGTACTTC. It is translated as CASSQGVAWRREADYEQYF.

This chain links TRBV19 with TRBJ1-1; D not certain. Germline V gives CDR1 LNHDA, CDR2 SQIVND (reference sequence). Trimming shortened V by 5 bases and J by 1 base, and 14 bases separated the two germline ends. This CDR3 has 15 residues. CDR3 nucleotides: TGTGCCAGTAGTCCCTCTGCGACACCGAACACTGAAGCTTTCTTT. The encoded protein is CASSPSATPNTEAFF.

This clone was detected once. Distinct nucleotide sequences in the sample also encode this CDR3. The rearrangement joins TRBV11-1 to TRBJ2-4; 12 bases map to TRBD2. Per germline, CDR1 SGHAT and CDR2 FQDESV (reference sequence). The J segment lost 0 bases and the V segment lost 2 bases, leaving 2 bases of the junction unmatched. This CDR3 region has 17 residues. This CDR3 is CASSLLAGGLAKNIQYF. CDR3 sequence (DNA): TGTGCCAGCAGCTTACTAGCGGGAGGGCTAGCCAAAAACATTCAGTACTTC.

This clone was counted a few times. The V gene is TRBV5-4, the J gene TRBJ2-3; 8 nucleotides match TRBD2. The germline CDR1 and CDR2 sequences are SGHNT and YYREEE (reference sequence). The CDR3 consists of 17 residues. V shed 0 bases, J shed 2 bases, and the junction held 8 bases outside the gene matches. The CDR3 protein is CASSLGAGAYNTDTQYF. For the CDR3, the DNA is TGTGCCAGCAGCTTGGGAGCGGGGGCCTATAACACAGATACGCAGTATTTT. The full variable domain, with the rest looked up from reference TRBV5-4 and TRBJ2-3, is ETGVTQSPTHLIKTRGQQVTLRCSSQSGHNTVSWYQQALGQGPQFIFQYYREEENGRGNFPPRFSGLQFPNYSSELNVNALELDDSALYLCASSLGAGAYNTDTQYFGPGTRLTVL.